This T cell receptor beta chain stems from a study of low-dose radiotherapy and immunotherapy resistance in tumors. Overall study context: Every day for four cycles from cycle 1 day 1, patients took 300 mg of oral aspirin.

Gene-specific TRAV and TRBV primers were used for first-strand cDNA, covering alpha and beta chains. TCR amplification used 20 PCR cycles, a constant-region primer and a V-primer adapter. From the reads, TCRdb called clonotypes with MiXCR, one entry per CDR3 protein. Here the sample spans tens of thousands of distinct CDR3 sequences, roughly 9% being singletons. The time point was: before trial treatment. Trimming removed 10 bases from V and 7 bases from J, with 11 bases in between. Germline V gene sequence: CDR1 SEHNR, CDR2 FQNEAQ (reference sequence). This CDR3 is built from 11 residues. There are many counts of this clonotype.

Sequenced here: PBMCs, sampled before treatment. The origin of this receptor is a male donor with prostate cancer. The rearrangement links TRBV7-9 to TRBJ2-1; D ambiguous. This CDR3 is CATTPVNEQFF. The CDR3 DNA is TGTGCCACCACCCCGGTAAATGAGCAGTTCTTC.